What follows are 20 T cell receptor beta chains derived from one specimen sequenced in a study of T cell repertoires in cytomegalovirus infection. MiXCR, applied by TCRdb to the reads, yields one record per CDR3 protein. Of some 800,000 distinct CDR3 sequences listed, over 25% are singletons. Antigen specificity for these receptors is unknown. This sample comprised cultured CD8+ T cells from PBMCs, obtained from culture after CMV antigen stimulation. These receptors were collected from a human donor in good health (CMV status not recorded). Some clones in this sample may be carry-over from other donors' samples.

This clonotype was seen only once. The CDR3 coding sequence is TGTGCCAGCTCGCACACCGACAGGTCGCCGGGAAACACCATATATTTT. Amino acid sequence: CASSHTDRSPGNTIYF. The chain carries TRBV18 and TRBJ1-3; a possible D gene is TRBD1 (6 bases). The CDR3 length is 16 residues. In germline, CDR1 is KGHSH, CDR2 LQKENI. V lost 6 bases and J lost 4, with 19 bases in between.

Comments on this clonotype: Compared with germline, one end of the junction differs, possibly owing to a read error. The J gene is TRBJ2-3, the V gene TRBV5-3, with D possibly being TRBD1 (5 bases). TRBV5-3 belongs to the ORF category, with a function that is uncertain. CDR3 length equals 14 residues. The CDR3 DNA is TGTGCCAGCAGCTTCCTAAGGGGTCCAGATACGCAGTATTTT. Its protein is CASSFLRGPDTQYF.

The chain carries TRBV6-5 and TRBJ1-1; weak D call: TRBD1 (5 bases). V was shortened by 2 bases and J by 6 bases, with 28 bases between the two germline ends. The CDR3 runs to 19 residues. Germline V gene data show CDR1 as MNHEY and CDR2 as SVGAGI. The CDR3 region is CASSYEVSGTRGGTAEAFF. The CDR3 nucleotides read TGTGCCAGCAGTTACGAAGTCAGCGGGACGCGGGGGGGAACGGCTGAAGCTTTCTTT.

The chain is built from TRBV6-2 or TRBV6-3 and TRBJ2-7, with 12 bases that match TRBD2. This CDR3 spans 15 amino acids. CDR1 and CDR2 (germline): MNHEY, SVGEGT. J lost 3 bases, V lost 4 bases, and 4 bases had no gene match. This chain's CDR3 is CASSSRTSGVYEQYV. The CDR3 nucleotides are TGTGCCAGCAGTTCAAGGACTAGCGGGGTCTACGAGCAGTACGTC.

The sample holds a few counts of this clonotype. The genes are TRBV6-5 and TRBJ2-1, with TRBD1 matching over 8 bases. Trimming removed 4 bases from V and 5 bases from J; junction bases left unmatched: 10. Per germline, CDR1 MNHEY and CDR2 SVGAGI. This CDR3 contains 16 residues. The CDR3 DNA reads as TGTGCCAGCAGTTCCCAGGGTCAGGGGGCCCACAATGAGCAGTTCTTC. Its translation is CASSSQGQGAHNEQFF.

This clonotype was recorded many times. The chain combines TRBV7-2 with TRBJ1-6, with D tentatively TRBD1 (5 bases). CDR3 size: 16 residues. CDR1 SGHTA and CDR2 FQGNSA come from the germline V gene. The V end lost 3 bases, the J end lost 5 bases, and 14 bases lay between the germline ends. The CDR3 protein is CASSLTAGGNNSPLHF. For the CDR3, the DNA is TGTGCCAGCAGCTTGACTGCTGGGGGGAATAATTCACCCCTCCACTTT.

This sequence joins TRBV20-1 and TRBJ2-5; 7 bases line up with TRBD2. CDR1 and CDR2 (germline): DFQATT, SNEGSKA (reference sequence). This CDR3 region has 15 residues. The V segment lost 3 bases and the J segment 4 bases; nucleotides outside the gene matches: 11. CDR3 DNA sequence: TGCAGTGCTAGTGGTGGTACTAGCGCCCGAGAGACCCAGTACTTC. Protein product: CSASGGTSARETQYF.

The genes are TRBV20-1 and TRBJ2-3; 8 positions match TRBD2. The CDR3 spans 14 residues. V lost 5 bases and J lost 1; bases outside the gene matches: 5. CDR1 and CDR2 from the germline V gene are DFQATT and SNEGSKA (reference sequence). CDR3 in DNA: TGCAGTGCTTTTAGCGGGGAGGGCACAGATACGCAGTATTTT. It specifies CSAFSGEGTDTQYF.

Remarks on this clonotype: Sequence at one end of the junction differs from germline and may be a read error. The rearrangement uses TRBV7-6 and TRBJ2-1; the D is unclear. Germline V gene data show CDR1 as SGHVS and CDR2 as FNYEAQ. The CDR3 covers 14 residues. CDR3 residues: CVSSPAGSVGEQFF. CDR3 sequence (DNA): TGTGTCAGCAGCCCGGCAGGAAGCGTAGGTGAGCAGTTCTTC.

This clonotype came up a few times. This rearrangement joins TRBV4-3 to TRBJ1-2; D remains ambiguous. The V end lost 1 base, the J end lost 3 bases, and 9 bases lay between the germline ends. The CDR3 covers 14 residues. Germline values: CDR1 LGHNA, CDR2 YSLEER. The CDR3 nucleotides are TGCGCCAGCAGCCAAGGCGTGGACGACTATGGCTACACCTTC. Translated: CASSQGVDDYGYTF.

V and J are TRBV12-3 or TRBV12-4 and TRBJ1-6, with D perhaps matching TRBD1 (6 bases). CDR3 length: 15 residues. V was shortened by 3 bases and J by 4 bases, with 10 bases between the two germline ends. CDR3 DNA sequence: TGTGCCAGCAGTTTGGGGGGGCATTATAATTCACCCCTCCACTTT. Protein: CASSLGGHYNSPLHF.

This chain uses TRBV9 with TRBJ1-6, with 7 positions matching TRBD1. Germline V gene sequence: CDR1 SGDLS, CDR2 YYNGEE. With 4 bases clipped from V and 0 bases from J, the junction kept 7 bases outside the gene matches. The length of the CDR3 is 17 residues. The CDR3 DNA is TGTGCCAGCAGCCTTGGACAGGCTCGCTCCTATAATTCACCCCTCCACTTT. Amino acid sequence: CASSLGQARSYNSPLHF.

This clonotype was seen a few times. The chain has TRBV7-2 and TRBJ1-6, with D possibly matching TRBD1 (6 bases). The CDR3 contains 15 residues. Germline CDR1 is SGHTA and CDR2 is FQGNSA. Trimming stripped 5 bases from V and 4 bases from J, with 12 bases between. CDR3 coding DNA: TGTGCCAGCAGCACCCGACAGGTGTATAATTCACCCCTCCACTTT. Its translation is CASSTRQVYNSPLHF.

This clonotype was counted ten times or more. The rearrangement joins TRBV7-2 to TRBJ1-2, with 9 bases that match TRBD1. Trimming cost V 10 bases and J 0 bases; bases outside gene matches: 12. This CDR3 contains 16 residues. Germline-derived CDR1 and CDR2 are SGHTA and FQGNSA. CDR3 coding DNA: TGTGCCACCAGGGGGGACAGGGCCCATACTAACTATGGCTACACCTTC. As protein: CATRGDRAHTNYGYTF. The whole variable domain, remainder taken from reference TRBV7-2 and TRBJ1-2, is GAGVSQSPSNKVTEKGKDVELRCDPISGHTALYWYRQSLGQGLEFLIYFQGNSAPDKSGLPSDRFSAERTGGSVSTLTIQRTQQEDSAVYLCATRGDRAHTNYGYTFGSGTRLTVV.

This clonotype has a handful of counts. J is TRBJ2-4 and V is TRBV6-6; tentative D call: TRBD2 (6 bases). The CDR3 has 18 amino acids. The V gene's germline CDR1 is MNHNY and CDR2 SVGAGI (reference sequence). V lost 5 bases to trimming and J lost 0 bases, with 20 bases between them. The CDR3 protein is CASSNPPGLRLAKNIQYF. The CDR3 DNA reads as TGTGCCAGCAGTAACCCCCCCGGACTACGACTAGCCAAAAACATTCAGTACTTC.

This clonotype showed up just a few times. The gene calls are TRBV5-4 and TRBJ1-6; D uncertain. Germline V gene sequence: CDR1 SGHNT, CDR2 YYREEE (reference sequence). The CDR3 extends over 14 amino acids. With 2 bases removed from V and 9 bases from J, the gap between germline ends came to 12 bases. The chain's CDR3 is CASSFEGYGSPLHF. The DNA for the CDR3 is TGTGCCAGCAGCTTCGAGGGTTACGGTTCACCCCTCCACTTT. The full variable domain, rest sourced from reference TRBV5-4 and TRBJ1-6, is ETGVTQSPTHLIKTRGQQVTLRCSSQSGHNTVSWYQQALGQGPQFIFQYYREEENGRGNFPPRFSGLQFPNYSSELNVNALELDDSALYLCASSFEGYGSPLHFGNGTRLTVT.

The rearrangement links TRBV7-9 to TRBJ1-5; weak D call: TRBD1 (5 bases). Germline values: CDR1 SEHNR, CDR2 FQNEAQ (reference sequence). The V end lost 1 base, the J end lost 11 bases, and 21 bases lay between the germline ends. The CDR3 has 16 residues. As DNA, the CDR3 is TGTGCCAGCAGCTTAGAGAGTGGGGCTGCCAAGGGGACCCAGCATTTT. It codes for CASSLESGAAKGTQHF.

This clonotype was detected ten times or more. This chain uses TRBV7-6 with TRBJ2-1; TRBD2 matches at 9 bases. The junction had 5 bases not matched to a gene; V was cut back by 1 base and J by 7 bases. The CDR3 has 15 residues. Germline lookup yields CDR1 SGHVS and CDR2 FNYEAQ. CDR3 sequence reads: CASSLDLAGNNEQFF. The CDR3 bases are TGTGCCAGCAGCTTAGACCTAGCGGGGAATAATGAGCAGTTCTTC.

The CDR3 loop reads CASSLRGAAQYF. In DNA, the CDR3 is TGTGCCAGCAGTCTCAGGGGAGCGGCGCAGTATTTT. V is TRBV12-3 or TRBV12-4 and J is TRBJ2-3; a weak D match, TRBD1 (6 bases). V was cut by 5 bases and J by 10 bases, with 13 bases left in between. The CDR3 contains 12 residues.

This chain joins TRBV10-1 and TRBJ2-5; D might be TRBD2 (6 bases). This CDR3 spans 15 amino acids. The germline CDR1 and CDR2 sequences are WNHNN and SYGVQD (reference sequence). The V gene lost 4 bases and the J gene lost 2 bases, with 14 bases spanning the gap. CDR3 DNA sequence: TGCGCCAGCAGTGGAATCGGCGGGAAACAAGAGACCCAGTACTTC. Amino acid sequence: CASSGIGGKQETQYF.